This T cell receptor (beta chain) was sequenced for a study of cytomegalovirus exposure and HLA in healthy donors. As regards this clone: Its antigen is as yet unknown.

The PCR employed 60 Vbeta primers together with 13 Jbeta primers. Data came from immunoSEQ multiplex PCR; TCRdb stores just in-frame clones and leaves some out. Of approximately 100,000 clones listed, around 72% are singletons. Trimming pared 3 bases from V and 1 base from J, leaving 9 bases between. CDR3 length: 14 amino acids. The germline V gene has CDR1 SGHDT and CDR2 YYEEEE. Findings and limits, study-wide: When analyzed later, a missense DCLRE1C variant was found to be linked to TCR beta V- and J-gene trimming. Per published accounts, TCR beta sequences correctly predicted the HLA-A and HLA-B alleles of most subjects. Rarity held for most TCR sequences, but there were some public TCRs that occurred in many donors.

This TCR was sampled from a male donor in good health and CMV-seronegative. The chain couples TRBV5-6 to TRBJ2-3; D is undetermined. Material for sequencing was PBMCs. The CDR3 protein is CASSSYVGTDTQYF. CDR3 DNA: TGTGCCAGCAGCTCCTACGTCGGCACAGATACGCAGTATTTT.